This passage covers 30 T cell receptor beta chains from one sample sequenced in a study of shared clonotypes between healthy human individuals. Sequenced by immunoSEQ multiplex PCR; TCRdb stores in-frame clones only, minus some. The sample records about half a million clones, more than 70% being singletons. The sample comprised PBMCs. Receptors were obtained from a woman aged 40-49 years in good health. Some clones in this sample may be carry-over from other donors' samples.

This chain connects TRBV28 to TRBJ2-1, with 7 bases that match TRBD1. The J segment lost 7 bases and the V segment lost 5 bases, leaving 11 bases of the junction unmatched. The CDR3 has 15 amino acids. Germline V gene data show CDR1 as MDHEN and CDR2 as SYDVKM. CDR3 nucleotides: TGTGCCAGCAGTCTCCAAACAGGGGTTAGGAATGAGCAGTTCTTC. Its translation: CASSLQTGVRNEQFF.

CDR3 sequence reads: CASSPHPGQGVPETQYF. In DNA, the CDR3 is TGTGCCAGCAGTCCTCATCCGGGACAGGGGGTCCCAGAGACCCAGTACTTC. V is TRBV28 and J is TRBJ2-5; 11 nucleotides align to TRBD1. The CDR3 contains 17 residues. The trim removed 5 bases at V and 4 bases at J, leaving 12 bases unmatched. Germline CDR1 MDHEN, CDR2 SYDVKM.

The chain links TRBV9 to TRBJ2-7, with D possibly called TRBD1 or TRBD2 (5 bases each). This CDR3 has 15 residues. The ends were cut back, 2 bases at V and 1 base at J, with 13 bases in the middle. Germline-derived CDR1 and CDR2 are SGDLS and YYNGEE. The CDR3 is CASSVLPGPSYEQYF. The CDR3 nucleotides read TGTGCCAGCAGCGTTTTACCGGGACCATCCTACGAGCAGTACTTC.

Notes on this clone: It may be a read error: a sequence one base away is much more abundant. The CDR3 reads CASSCDSSSTDTQYF. CDR3 DNA sequence: TGTGCCAGCAGTTGCGACAGCTCCAGCACAGATACGCAGTATTTT. The gene calls are TRBV6-5 and TRBJ2-3, with D possibly matching TRBD1 (5 bases). V was cut by 4 bases and J by 0 bases, with 11 bases left in between. The V gene's germline CDR1 is MNHEY and CDR2 SVGAGI. The CDR3 extends over 15 amino acids.

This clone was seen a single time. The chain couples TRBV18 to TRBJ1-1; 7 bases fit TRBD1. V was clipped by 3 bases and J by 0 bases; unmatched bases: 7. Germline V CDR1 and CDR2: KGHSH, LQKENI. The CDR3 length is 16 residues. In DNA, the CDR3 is TGTGCCAGCTCACCCCTGCCGGGACAGCTGAACACTGAAGCTTTCTTT. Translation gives CASSPLPGQLNTEAFF.

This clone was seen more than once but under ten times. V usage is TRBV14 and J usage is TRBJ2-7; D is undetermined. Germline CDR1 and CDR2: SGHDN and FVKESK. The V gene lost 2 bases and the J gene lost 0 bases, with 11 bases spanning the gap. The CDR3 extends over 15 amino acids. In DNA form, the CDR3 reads TGTGCCAGCAGCCAAACCGGTTTATACTCCTACGAGCAGTACTTC. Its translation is CASSQTGLYSYEQYF.

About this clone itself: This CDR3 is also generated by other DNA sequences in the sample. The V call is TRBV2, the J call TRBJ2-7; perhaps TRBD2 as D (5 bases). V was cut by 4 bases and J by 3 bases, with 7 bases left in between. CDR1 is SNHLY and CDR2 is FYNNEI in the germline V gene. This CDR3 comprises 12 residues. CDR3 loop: CASSVSGYEQYF. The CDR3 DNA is TGTGCCAGCAGTGTAAGCGGCTACGAGCAGTACTTC.

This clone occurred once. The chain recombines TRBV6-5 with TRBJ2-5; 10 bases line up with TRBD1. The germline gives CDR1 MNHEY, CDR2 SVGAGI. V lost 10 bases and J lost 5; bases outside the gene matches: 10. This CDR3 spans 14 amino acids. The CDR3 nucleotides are TGTGCCACGACCAGACAGGGGGCGAGTGAGACCCAGTACTTC. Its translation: CATTRQGASETQYF.

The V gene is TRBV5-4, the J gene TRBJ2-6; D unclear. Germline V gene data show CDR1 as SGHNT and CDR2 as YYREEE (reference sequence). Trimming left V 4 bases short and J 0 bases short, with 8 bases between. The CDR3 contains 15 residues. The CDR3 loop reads CASSTRSSGANVLTF. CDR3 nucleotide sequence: TGTGCCAGCAGCACACGGTCCTCTGGGGCCAACGTCCTGACTTTC. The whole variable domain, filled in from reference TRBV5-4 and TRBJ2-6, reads ETGVTQSPTHLIKTRGQQVTLRCSSQSGHNTVSWYQQALGQGPQFIFQYYREEENGRGNFPPRFSGLQFPNYSSELNVNALELDDSALYLCASSTRSSGANVLTFGAGSRLTVL.

The CDR3: CAWSADQGAYEQYF. Written as DNA, the CDR3 is TGTGCCTGGAGTGCGGACCAGGGGGCTTACGAGCAGTACTTC. This rearrangement joins TRBV30 to TRBJ2-7, with 8 bases fitting TRBD1. Germline trimming cut 1 base from V and 4 bases from J; bases unmatched to any gene: 6. This CDR3 is 14 amino acids long. CDR1 and CDR2 from the germline V gene are GTSNPN and SVGIG (reference sequence). The full variable domain, its missing parts supplied by reference TRBV30 and TRBJ2-7, is SQTIHQWPATLVQPVGSPLSLECTVEGTSNPNLYWYRQAAGRGLQLLFYSVGIGQISSEVPQNLSASRPQDRQFILSSKKLLLSDSGFYLCAWSADQGAYEQYFGPGTRLTVT.

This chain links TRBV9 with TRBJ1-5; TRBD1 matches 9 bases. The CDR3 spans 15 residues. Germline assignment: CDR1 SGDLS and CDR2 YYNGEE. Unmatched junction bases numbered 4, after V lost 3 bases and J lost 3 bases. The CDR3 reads CASSATGGVNQPQHF. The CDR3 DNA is TGTGCCAGCAGCGCAACAGGGGGCGTCAATCAGCCCCAGCATTTT.

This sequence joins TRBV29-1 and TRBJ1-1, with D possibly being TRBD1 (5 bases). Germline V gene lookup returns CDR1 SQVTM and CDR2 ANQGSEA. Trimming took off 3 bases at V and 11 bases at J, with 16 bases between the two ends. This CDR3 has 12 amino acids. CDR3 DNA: TGCAGCGTTGAGGGACCCGGAGGAAAGGCTTTCTTT. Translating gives CSVEGPGGKAFF.

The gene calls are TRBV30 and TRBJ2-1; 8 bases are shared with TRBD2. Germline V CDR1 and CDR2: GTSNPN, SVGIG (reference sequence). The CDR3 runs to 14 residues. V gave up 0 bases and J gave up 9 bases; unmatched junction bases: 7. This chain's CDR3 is CAWSVSGGPGEQFF. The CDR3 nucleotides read TGTGCCTGGAGTGTATCGGGAGGGCCGGGTGAGCAGTTCTTC.

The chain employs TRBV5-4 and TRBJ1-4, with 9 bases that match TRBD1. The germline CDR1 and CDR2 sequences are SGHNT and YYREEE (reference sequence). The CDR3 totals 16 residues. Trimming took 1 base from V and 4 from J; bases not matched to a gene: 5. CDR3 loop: CASSLRDRDFNEKLFF. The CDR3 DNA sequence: TGTGCCAGCAGCTTGCGGGACAGGGACTTTAATGAAAAACTGTTTTTT.

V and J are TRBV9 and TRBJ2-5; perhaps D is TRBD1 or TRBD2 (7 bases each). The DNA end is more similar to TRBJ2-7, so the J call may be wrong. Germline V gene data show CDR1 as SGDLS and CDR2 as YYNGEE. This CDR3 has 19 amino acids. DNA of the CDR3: TGTGCCAGCAGCCCCAGGGGGTCAGGGTTTTGGCTAGCGGACTACGAGCAGTACTTC. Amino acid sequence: CASSPRGSGFWLADYEQYF.

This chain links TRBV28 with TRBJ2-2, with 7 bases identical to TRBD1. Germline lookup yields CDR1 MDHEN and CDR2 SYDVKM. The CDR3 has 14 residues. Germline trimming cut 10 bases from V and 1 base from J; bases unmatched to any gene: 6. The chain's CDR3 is CATTGDRNTGELFF. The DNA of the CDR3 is TGTGCCACTACTGGGGACAGGAACACCGGGGAGCTGTTTTTT.

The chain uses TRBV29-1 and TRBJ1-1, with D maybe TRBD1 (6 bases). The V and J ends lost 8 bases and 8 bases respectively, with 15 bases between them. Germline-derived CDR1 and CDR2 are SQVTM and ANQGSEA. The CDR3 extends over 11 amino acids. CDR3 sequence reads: CSTHRTDEAFF. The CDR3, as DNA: TGCAGCACCCATAGGACAGACGAAGCTTTCTTT.

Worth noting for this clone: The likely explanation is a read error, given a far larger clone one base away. CDR3 bases: TGTGCCAGCAGCGGGGGGGACGTAGCCGGGGAGCTGTTTTTT. This codes for CASSGGDVAGELFF. The rearrangement joins TRBV4-2 to TRBJ2-2; TRBD2 agrees at 7 bases. CDR3 size: 14 residues. J gave up 6 bases and V 5 bases, and 6 bases lay outside the gene matches. Germline loops: CDR1 LGHNA, CDR2 YNFKEQ.

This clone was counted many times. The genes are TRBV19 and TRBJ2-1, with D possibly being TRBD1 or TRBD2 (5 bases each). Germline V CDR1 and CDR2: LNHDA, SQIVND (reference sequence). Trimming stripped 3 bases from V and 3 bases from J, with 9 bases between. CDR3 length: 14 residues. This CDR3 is CASSIGTDYNEQFF. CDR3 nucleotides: TGTGCCAGTAGTATTGGGACGGACTACAATGAGCAGTTCTTC. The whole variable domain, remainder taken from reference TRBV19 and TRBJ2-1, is DGGITQSPKYLFRKEGQNVTLSCEQNLNHDAMYWYRQDPGQGLRLIYYSQIVNDFQKGDIAEGYSVSREKKESFPLTVTSAQKNPTAFYLCASSIGTDYNEQFFGPGTRLTVL.

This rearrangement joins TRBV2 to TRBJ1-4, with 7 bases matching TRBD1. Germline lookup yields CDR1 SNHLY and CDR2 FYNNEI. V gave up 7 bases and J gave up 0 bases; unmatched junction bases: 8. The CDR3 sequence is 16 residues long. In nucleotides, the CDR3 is TGTGCCAGCATCTTAGGGGGCCTTGCAACTAATGAAAAACTGTTTTTT. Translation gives CASILGGLATNEKLFF.

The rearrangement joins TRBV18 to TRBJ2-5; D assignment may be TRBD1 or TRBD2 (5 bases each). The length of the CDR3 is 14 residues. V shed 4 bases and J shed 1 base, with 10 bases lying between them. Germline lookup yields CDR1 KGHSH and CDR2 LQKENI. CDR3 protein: CASSLTGTQETQYF. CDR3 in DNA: TGTGCCAGCTCACTAACCGGGACCCAAGAGACCCAGTACTTC.

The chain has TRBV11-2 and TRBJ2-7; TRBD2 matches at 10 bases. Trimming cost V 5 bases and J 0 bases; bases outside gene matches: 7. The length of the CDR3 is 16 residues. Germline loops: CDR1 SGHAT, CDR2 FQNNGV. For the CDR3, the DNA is TGTGCCAGCAGCCTAATACTAGCGGGGAGCTCCTACGAGCAGTACTTC. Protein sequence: CASSLILAGSSYEQYF.

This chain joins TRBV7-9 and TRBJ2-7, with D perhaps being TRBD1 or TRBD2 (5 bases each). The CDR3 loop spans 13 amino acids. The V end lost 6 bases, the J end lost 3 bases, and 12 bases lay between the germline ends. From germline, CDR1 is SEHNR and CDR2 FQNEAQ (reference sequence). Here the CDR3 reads CASRSGPSYEQYF. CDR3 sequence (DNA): TGTGCCAGCAGGTCGGGGCCGAGCTACGAGCAGTACTTC.

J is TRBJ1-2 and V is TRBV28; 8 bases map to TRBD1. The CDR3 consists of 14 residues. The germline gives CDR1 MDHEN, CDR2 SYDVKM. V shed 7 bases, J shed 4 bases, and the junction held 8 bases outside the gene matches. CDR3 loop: CASNLLQGAYGYTF. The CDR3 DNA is TGTGCCAGCAACTTACTTCAGGGGGCCTATGGCTACACCTTC.

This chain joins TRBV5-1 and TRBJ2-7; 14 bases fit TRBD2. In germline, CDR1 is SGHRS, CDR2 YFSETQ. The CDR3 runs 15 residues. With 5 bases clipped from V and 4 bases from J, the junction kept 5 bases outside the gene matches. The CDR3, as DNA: TGCGCCAGCAGGGGGGGGACTAGCGGGAGTTACGAGCAGTACTTC. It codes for CASRGGTSGSYEQYF. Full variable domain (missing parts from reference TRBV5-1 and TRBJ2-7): KAGVTQTPRYLIKTRGQQVTLSCSPISGHRSVSWYQQTPGQGLQFLFEYFSETQRNKGNFPGRFSGRQFSNSRSEMNVSTLELGDSALYLCASRGGTSGSYEQYFGPGTRLTVT.

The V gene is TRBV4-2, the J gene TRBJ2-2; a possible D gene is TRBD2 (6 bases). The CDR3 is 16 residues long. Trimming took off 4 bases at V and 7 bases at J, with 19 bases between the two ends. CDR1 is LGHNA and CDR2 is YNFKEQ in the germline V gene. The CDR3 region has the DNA TGTGCCAGCAGCCTGTCACCGGGAGAGCGGGTCGGGGAGCTGTTTTTT. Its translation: CASSLSPGERVGELFF.

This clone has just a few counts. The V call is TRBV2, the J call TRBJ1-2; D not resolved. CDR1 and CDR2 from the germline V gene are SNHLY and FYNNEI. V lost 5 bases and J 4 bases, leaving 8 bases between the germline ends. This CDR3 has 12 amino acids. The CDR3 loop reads CASSTGFYGYTF. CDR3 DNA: TGTGCCAGCAGTACGGGGTTCTATGGCTACACCTTC. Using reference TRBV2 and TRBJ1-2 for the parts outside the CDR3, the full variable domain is EPEVTQTPSHQVTQMGQEVILRCVPISNHLYFYWYRQILGQKVEFLVSFYNNEISEKSEIFDDQFSVERPDGSNFTLKIRSTKLEDSAMYFCASSTGFYGYTFGSGTRLTVV.

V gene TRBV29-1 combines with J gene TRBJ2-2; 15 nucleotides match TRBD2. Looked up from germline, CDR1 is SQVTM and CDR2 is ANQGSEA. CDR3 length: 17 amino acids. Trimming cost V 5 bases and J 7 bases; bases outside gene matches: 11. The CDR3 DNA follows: TGCAGCGTTCCTCGGACTAGCGGGAGGGCCGGAAACGGGGAGCTGTTTTTT. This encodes CSVPRTSGRAGNGELFF.

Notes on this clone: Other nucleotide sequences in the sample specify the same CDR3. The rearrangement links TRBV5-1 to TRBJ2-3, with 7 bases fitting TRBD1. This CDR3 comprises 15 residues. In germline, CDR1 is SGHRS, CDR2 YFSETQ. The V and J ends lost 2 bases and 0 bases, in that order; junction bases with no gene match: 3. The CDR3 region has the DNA TGCGCCAGCAGCTTAACAGGGGCTAGCACAGATACGCAGTATTTT. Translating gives CASSLTGASTDTQYF.

The CDR3 loop is CASSLGIFYEQYF. DNA for the CDR3: TGTGCCAGCAGCTTAGGGATATTCTACGAGCAGTACTTC. The chain is built from TRBV5-6 and TRBJ2-5; D remains unclear. The end of the DNA aligns better with TRBJ2-7, so the J call may be wrong. From germline, CDR1 is SGHDT and CDR2 YYEEEE. The CDR3 totals 13 residues.